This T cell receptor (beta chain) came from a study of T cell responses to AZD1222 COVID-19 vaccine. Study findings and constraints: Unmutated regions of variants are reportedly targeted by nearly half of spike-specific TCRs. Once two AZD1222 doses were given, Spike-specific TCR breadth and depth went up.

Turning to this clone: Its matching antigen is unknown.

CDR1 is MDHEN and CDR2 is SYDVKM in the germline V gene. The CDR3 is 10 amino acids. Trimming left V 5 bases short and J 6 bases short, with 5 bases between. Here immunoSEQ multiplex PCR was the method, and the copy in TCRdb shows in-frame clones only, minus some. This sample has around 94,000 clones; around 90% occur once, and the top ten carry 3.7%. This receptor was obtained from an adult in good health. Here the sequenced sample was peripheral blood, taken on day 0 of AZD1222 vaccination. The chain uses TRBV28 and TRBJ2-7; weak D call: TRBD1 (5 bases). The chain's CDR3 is CASSGAEQYF. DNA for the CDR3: TGTGCCAGCAGTGGGGCCGAGCAGTACTTC.